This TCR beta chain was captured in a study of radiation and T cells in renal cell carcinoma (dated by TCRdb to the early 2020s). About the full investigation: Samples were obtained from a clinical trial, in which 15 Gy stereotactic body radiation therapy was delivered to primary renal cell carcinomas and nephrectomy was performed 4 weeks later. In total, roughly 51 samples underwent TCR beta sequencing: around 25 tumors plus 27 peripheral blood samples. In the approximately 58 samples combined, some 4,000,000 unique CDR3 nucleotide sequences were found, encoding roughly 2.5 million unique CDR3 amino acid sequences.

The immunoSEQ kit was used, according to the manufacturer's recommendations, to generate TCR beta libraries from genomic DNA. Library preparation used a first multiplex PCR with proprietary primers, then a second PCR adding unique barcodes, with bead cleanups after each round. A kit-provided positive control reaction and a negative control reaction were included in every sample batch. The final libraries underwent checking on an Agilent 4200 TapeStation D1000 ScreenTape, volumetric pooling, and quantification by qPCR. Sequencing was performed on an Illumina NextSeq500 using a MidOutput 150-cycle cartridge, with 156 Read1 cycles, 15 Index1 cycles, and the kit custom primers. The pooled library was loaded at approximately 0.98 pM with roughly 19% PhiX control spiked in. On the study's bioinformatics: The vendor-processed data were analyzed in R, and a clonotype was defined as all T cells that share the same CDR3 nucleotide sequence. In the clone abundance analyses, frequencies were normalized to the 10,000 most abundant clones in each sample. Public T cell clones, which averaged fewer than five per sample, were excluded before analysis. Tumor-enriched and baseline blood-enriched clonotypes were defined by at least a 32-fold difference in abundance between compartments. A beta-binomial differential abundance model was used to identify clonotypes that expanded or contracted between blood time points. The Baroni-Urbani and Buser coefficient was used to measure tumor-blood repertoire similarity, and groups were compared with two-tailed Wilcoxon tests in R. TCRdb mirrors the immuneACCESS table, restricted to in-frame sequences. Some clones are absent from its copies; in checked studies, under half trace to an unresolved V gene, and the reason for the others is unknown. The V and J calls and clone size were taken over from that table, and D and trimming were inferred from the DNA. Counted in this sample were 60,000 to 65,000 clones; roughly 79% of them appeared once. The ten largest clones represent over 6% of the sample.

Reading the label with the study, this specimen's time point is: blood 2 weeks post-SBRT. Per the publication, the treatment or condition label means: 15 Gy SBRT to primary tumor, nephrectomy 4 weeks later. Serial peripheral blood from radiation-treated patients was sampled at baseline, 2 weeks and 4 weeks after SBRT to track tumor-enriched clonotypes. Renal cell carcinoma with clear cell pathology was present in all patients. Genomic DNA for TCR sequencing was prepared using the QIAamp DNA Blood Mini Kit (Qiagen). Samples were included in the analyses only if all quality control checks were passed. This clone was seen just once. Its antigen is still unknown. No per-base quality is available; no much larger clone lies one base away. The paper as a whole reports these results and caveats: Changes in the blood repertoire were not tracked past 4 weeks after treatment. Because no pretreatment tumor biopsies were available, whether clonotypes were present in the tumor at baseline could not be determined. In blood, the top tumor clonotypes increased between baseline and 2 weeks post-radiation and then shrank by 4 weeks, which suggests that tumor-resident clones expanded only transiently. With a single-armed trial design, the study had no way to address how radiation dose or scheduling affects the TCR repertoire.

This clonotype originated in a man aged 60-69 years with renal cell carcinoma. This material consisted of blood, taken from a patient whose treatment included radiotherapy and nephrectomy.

The CDR3 reads as follows: CASSPGGVSGNTIYF. The DNA is as follows: TGTGCCAGCAGTCCGGGGGGGGTCTCTGGAAACACCATATATTTT. Here the chain combines TRBV6-5 and TRBJ1-3; TRBD1 could be the D gene, as 5 bases match. V is pared back by 5 bases and J by 0 bases, with 11 bases lying between the germline termini. The germline V gene supplies CDR1 MNHEY and CDR2 SVGAGI. The cysteine opens and the phenylalanine closes a CDR3 of 15 amino acids. The kept DNA is CDR3 alone, 45 bases in frame from the first base.